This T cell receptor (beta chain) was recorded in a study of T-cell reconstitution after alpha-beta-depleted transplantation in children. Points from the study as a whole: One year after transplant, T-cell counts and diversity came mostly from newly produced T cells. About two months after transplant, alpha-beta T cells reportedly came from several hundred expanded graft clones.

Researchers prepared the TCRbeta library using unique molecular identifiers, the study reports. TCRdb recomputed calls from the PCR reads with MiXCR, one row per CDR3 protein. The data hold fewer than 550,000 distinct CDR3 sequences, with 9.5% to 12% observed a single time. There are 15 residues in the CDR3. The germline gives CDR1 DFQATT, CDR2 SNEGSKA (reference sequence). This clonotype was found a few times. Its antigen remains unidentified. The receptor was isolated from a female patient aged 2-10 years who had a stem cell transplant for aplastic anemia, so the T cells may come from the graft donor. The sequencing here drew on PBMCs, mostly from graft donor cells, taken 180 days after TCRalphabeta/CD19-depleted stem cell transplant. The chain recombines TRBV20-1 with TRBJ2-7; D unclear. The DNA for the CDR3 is TGCACAGCTACGGTCCAGACCCCTACGCTCCACGAGCAGTACGTC. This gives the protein CTATVQTPTLHEQYV.